This T cell receptor beta chain came from a study of beta chain features in type 1 diabetes. Study-level findings and limits: Type 1 diabetes patients showed a moderate but significant shortening of TCRB CDR3s in all four CD4+ subsets. Naive, central memory and Treg TCRB repertoires seemed to resemble each other more closely in patients than they did in healthy donors.

Only a few counts were recorded for this clone. Its specificity is not known. The entirety of the isolated RNA underwent reverse transcription, so expressed TCRB transcripts were sequenced. Produced via immunoSEQ multiplex PCR; TCRdb's table is partial and in-frame only. The data contain 130,000 to 150,000 clones, 9.2% of them singletons. The germline V gene has CDR1 LGHNT and CDR2 FRNRAP. The CDR3 sequence is 13 residues long. V lost 0 bases, J lost 4 bases, and 5 bases lay in between. Source material: central memory CD4+ T cells from blood. The TCR sequence derives from a man between 18 and 35 years old in good health. This sequence joins TRBV12-5 and TRBJ2-3; maybe TRBD1 (5 bases). CDR3 bases: TGTGCTAGTGGTTTGGTAGGGGCAGATACGCAGTATTTT. Protein product: CASGLVGADTQYF. The full variable domain, its missing parts supplied by reference TRBV12-5 and TRBJ2-3, is DARVTQTPRHKVTEMGQEVTMRCQPILGHNTVFWYRQTMMQGLELLAYFRNRAPLDDSGMPKDRFSAEMPDATLATLKIQPSEPRDSAVYFCASGLVGADTQYFGPGTRLTVL.